This T cell receptor beta chain comes out of a study of blood T cells in healthy people across ages. Germline CDR1 and CDR2: MNHNS and SASEGT. Trimming cost V 8 bases and J 2 bases; bases outside gene matches: 5. This CDR3 is built from 15 residues. Primers used in a second PCR of about 7 to 12 cycles were a sample-barcoded 5' primer and a J-beta primer mix. Via MiXCR, TCRdb re-called the 5' RACE reads, giving one row per CDR3 protein. The data contain approximately 730,000 distinct CDR3 sequences, around half of them singletons. Study outcomes and limitations: A strong correlation was found between TCR beta diversity and the percentage of naive T cells.

In regard to this clonotype: What it binds is unknown.

The sequencing input was blood. This chain links TRBV6-1 with TRBJ2-2; 10 positions match TRBD1. This receptor was identified in a man of 80 years or more in good health. CDR3 DNA sequence: TGTGCCAGCGAGCGGGACAGGGGAAACACCGGGGAGCTGTTTTTT. This translates into CASERDRGNTGELFF.